This TCR beta chain was identified during a study of blood T cells in healthy people across ages. Sample-barcoded 5' priming and a J-beta primer mix drove a second PCR of 7 to 11 cycles. MiXCR, run by TCRdb on the 5' RACE reads, gives a single entry per CDR3 protein. The sample carries over a million distinct CDR3 sequences, approximately 25% recorded once. This clonotype showed up just a few times. Whenever a sample was processed, at least 6.5 million PBMCs were isolated. Per germline, CDR1 SGHVS and CDR2 FQNEAQ. The CDR3 is 16 residues long. The V gene end was trimmed by 5 bases and the J gene end by 2 bases; junction bases not matched to a gene: 6. The data also belong to a second study, concerning T cells of mothers and their children.

The chain has TRBV7-8 and TRBJ2-1; the match to TRBD2 covers 10 bases. The sequencing input was blood. The sequence derives from a girl aged 2 to 10 in good health. This CDR3 is CASSQGLAYPYNEQFF. The CDR3 DNA sequence: TGTGCCAGCAGCCAGGGACTAGCGTATCCCTACAATGAGCAGTTCTTC.